A single sample gave rise to the 3 T cell receptor beta chains below, sequenced in a study of blood T cell repertoires in COVID-19. Data came from immunoSEQ multiplex PCR; TCRdb stores just in-frame clones and leaves some out. The repertoire holds hundreds of thousands of clones, with around 85% as singletons. Sequenced input: PBMCs or T cells enriched from blood (not recorded which). The receptors were sampled from a woman under 40 who had been exposed to COVID-19.

This clone was observed once. The chain has TRBV14 and TRBJ2-7; TRBD1 agrees at 8 bases. Trimming at V came to 0 bases and at J to 0 bases, leaving 7 bases not matched to a gene. The CDR3 is 17 amino acids. The V gene's germline CDR1 is SGHDN and CDR2 FVKESK. CDR3 loop: CASSQERGTGSSYEQYF. In nucleotides, the CDR3 is TGTGCCAGCAGCCAAGAAAGAGGGACAGGTTCCTCCTACGAGCAGTACTTC.

This clone came up once. J is TRBJ1-5 and V is TRBV15; TRBD1 aligns across 7 bases. From germline, CDR1 is LNHNV and CDR2 YYDKDF (reference sequence). The CDR3 loop spans 13 amino acids. V was clipped by 6 bases and J by 4 bases; unmatched bases: 3. As DNA, the CDR3 is TGTGCCACCAGAGGGGGCGCAAATCAGCCCCAGCATTTT. Residues: CATRGGANQPQHF.

CDR3: CASSRGLAGETQYF. In nucleotides, the CDR3 is TGTGCCAGCAGCCGCGGACTAGCGGGAGAGACCCAGTACTTC. The chain is built from TRBV6-5 and TRBJ2-5; TRBD2 agrees at 11 bases. This CDR3 comprises 14 residues. The V segment lost 6 bases and the J segment 4 bases; nucleotides outside the gene matches: 4. Germline lookup yields CDR1 MNHEY and CDR2 SVGAGI.